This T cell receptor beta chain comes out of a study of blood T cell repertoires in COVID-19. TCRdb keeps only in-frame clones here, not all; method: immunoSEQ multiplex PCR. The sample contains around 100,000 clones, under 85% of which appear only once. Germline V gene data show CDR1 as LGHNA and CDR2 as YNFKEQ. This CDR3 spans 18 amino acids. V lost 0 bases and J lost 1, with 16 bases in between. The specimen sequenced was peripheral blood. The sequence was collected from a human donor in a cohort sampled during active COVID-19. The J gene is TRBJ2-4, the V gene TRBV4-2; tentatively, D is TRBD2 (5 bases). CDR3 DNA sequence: TGTGCCAGCAGCCAAGAGGAATCTAGCTTGTTGGCCAAAAACATTCAGTACTTC. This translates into CASSQEESSLLAKNIQYF.